This TCR beta chain emerged from a study of control samples from healthy donors and cancer patients. Produced via immunoSEQ multiplex PCR; TCRdb's table is partial and in-frame only. Counted here are about 80,000 clones, 75% to 85% occurring once; the ten biggest clones make up 9.5% to 13%. The CDR3 sequence is 14 residues long. Losses at the gene ends were 7 bases for V and 6 bases for J; bases not matched to a gene: 7. Per germline, CDR1 SNHLY and CDR2 FYNNEI. The sequence derives from a man aged 60 to 69 with head and neck cancer. The V gene is TRBV2, the J gene TRBJ2-2, with TRBD1 matching 8 bases. Input material: PBMCs. The CDR3 sequence: CASTVQGAPGELFF. CDR3 DNA: TGTGCCAGCACAGTCCAGGGGGCGCCCGGGGAGCTGTTTTTT.